One sample yielded the 2 T cell receptor beta chains listed below, sequenced in a study of cytomegalovirus exposure and HLA in healthy donors. The PCR contained 60 Vbeta and 13 Jbeta primers. TCRdb keeps only in-frame clones here, not all; method: immunoSEQ multiplex PCR. Of some 71,000 clones in the sample, approximately 63% were seen once. The sample consisted of PBMCs. Receptors originate from a woman between 50 and 59 years old in good health and CMV-seropositive.

This clone has more than one count but fewer than ten. The chain has TRBV5-1 and TRBJ2-1; a weak D match, TRBD2 (6 bases). CDR1 is SGHRS, CDR2 YFSETQ, per germline. The CDR3 totals 15 residues. The V and J ends lost 0 bases and 3 bases respectively, with 10 bases between them. The CDR3, as DNA: TGCGCCAGCAGCTTGGAAATAGCGGTCTACAATGAGCAGTTCTTC. Its translation: CASSLEIAVYNEQFF.

This clone appeared a few times. J is TRBJ2-3 and V is TRBV30; unclear D gene. Per the germline V gene, CDR1 is GTSNPN and CDR2 is SVGIG (reference sequence). V was pared by 0 bases and J by 0 bases, with 7 bases between. This CDR3 has 14 residues. In DNA form, the CDR3 reads TGTGCCTGGAGTGTATCAGGTAGCACAGATACGCAGTATTTT. Its translation is CAWSVSGSTDTQYF.